Below are 30 T cell receptor beta chains sequenced from a single sample in a study of CXCR3-negative and CXCR3-positive naive CD8 T cells. The antigens of these receptors remain unknown. Study observations and caveats: TRB CDR3s were more hydrophobic in CXCR3-positive than in CXCR3-negative naive cells.

All TRB cDNA libraries came from 5' RACE performed with UMI labels. TCRdb re-called the 5' RACE reads; one entry per CDR3 protein, DNA not given. The table gives roughly 110,000 distinct CDR3 sequences; the top ten clones make up more than 0.3% of it. The sequenced sample was naive CXCR3+ CD8+ T cells from blood. The subset: CD45RO-CCR7+CD27+CD95- naive CD8+ T cells expressing CXCR3 (TNR3+). These receptor sequences come from a human donor in good health. Some clones in this sample may be carry-over from other donors' samples.

This chain uses TRBV28 with TRBJ2-5. The CDR3 runs 15 residues. Germline lookup yields CDR1 MDHEN and CDR2 SYDVKM. The CDR3 is CASSLLARLQETQYF.

The V and J genes are TRBV7-9 and TRBJ1-5; TCRdb outputs TRBD1, but without DNA this stays unchecked. CDR3 length equals 14 residues. Per the germline V gene, CDR1 is SEHNR and CDR2 is FQNEAQ (reference sequence). CDR3 sequence reads: CASSYPGDNQPQHF.

The chain is built from TRBV5-4 and TRBJ2-7; the D call of TRBD1 rests on TCRdb alone, since no DNA is present to check it. This CDR3 has 17 residues. The V gene's germline CDR1 is SGHNT and CDR2 YYREEE (reference sequence). CDR3 in amino acids: CASTSSGNLSPLGEQYF.

The rearrangement uses TRBV4-3 and TRBJ2-2. The CDR3 loop spans 15 amino acids. CDR1 and CDR2 from the germline V gene are LGHNA and YSLEER. Here the CDR3 reads CASSQYAGPTGELFF.

This chain connects TRBV29-1 to TRBJ2-5; TCRdb indicates TRBD2, and absent DNA this call remains unverified. CDR3 length: 18 amino acids. Germline-derived CDR1 and CDR2 are SQVTM and ANQGSEA. CDR3 residues: CSAQGLAGDVGYQETQYF.

The CDR3 sequence is CASSLASSYNSPLHF. The chain carries TRBV7-9 and TRBJ1-6. Germline CDR1 and CDR2: SEHNR and FQNEAQ (reference sequence). The CDR3 is 15 residues long.

The CDR3 sequence is CASSFGGELFF. The rearrangement uses TRBV28 and TRBJ2-2. In germline, CDR1 is MDHEN, CDR2 SYDVKM. This CDR3 is built from 11 residues.

The genes are TRBV4-2 and TRBJ2-3; TCRdb's assignment of TRBD2 cannot be checked, as there is no DNA. CDR1 is LGHNA and CDR2 is YNFKEQ in the germline V gene. The CDR3 is 16 residues long. CDR3 loop: CASSQAQRGGKDTQYF.

The J gene is TRBJ2-1, the V gene TRBV28; as DNA is missing, the TRBD2 call by TCRdb cannot be tested. Germline V gene data show CDR1 as MDHEN and CDR2 as SYDVKM. This CDR3 region has 16 residues. CDR3 protein: CASRLTSGSSYNEQFF. The variable domain in full, completed from reference TRBV28 and TRBJ2-1, reads DVKVTQSSRYLVKRTGEKVFLECVQDMDHENMFWYRQDPGLGLRLIYFSYDVKMKEKGDIPEGYSVSREKKERFSLILESASTNQTSMYLCASRLTSGSSYNEQFFGPGTRLTVL.

The chain recombines TRBV12-3 or TRBV12-4 with TRBJ2-1; lacking DNA, the TRBD2 call made by TCRdb goes unchecked. The CDR3 length is 14 residues. CDR3 in amino acids: CASGWTSGGGEQFF.

This chain joins TRBV20-1 and TRBJ2-1. Germline V gene data show CDR1 as DFQATT and CDR2 as SNEGSKA (reference sequence). The CDR3 sequence is 14 residues long. The CDR3 loop reads CSARDKSSYNEQFF.

The chain carries TRBV4-1 and TRBJ2-2; TCRdb names TRBD1, which stays unverified in the absence of DNA. Germline V CDR1 and CDR2: MGHRA, YSYEKL. The CDR3 is made up of 15 amino acids. CDR3 region: CASSSSVGDTGELFF.

The V and J genes are TRBV9 and TRBJ2-1; without DNA, the TCRdb call of TRBD2 cannot be checked. This CDR3 contains 15 residues. Germline-derived CDR1 and CDR2 are SGDLS and YYNGEE. CDR3 amino acids: CASSATSGGSGEQFF.

The chain couples TRBV28 to TRBJ2-7; there is no DNA to check the TCRdb D call of TRBD1. Per the germline V gene, CDR1 is MDHEN and CDR2 is SYDVKM. The CDR3 contains 16 residues. CDR3 in amino acids: CASSPFAGSGYYEQYF.

The chain uses TRBV10-3 and TRBJ2-3; the TRBD1 assignment by TCRdb is unverifiable without DNA. The CDR3 spans 14 residues. Per the germline V gene, CDR1 is ENHRY and CDR2 is SYGVKD. CDR3 sequence reads: CAISPDRNTDTQYF.

The V call is TRBV6-5, the J call TRBJ2-3; no DNA is available, so the TRBD1 call from TCRdb remains unchecked. Germline values: CDR1 MNHEY, CDR2 SVGAGI. The CDR3 totals 17 residues. The CDR3 protein is CASSYSTAGAYTDTQYF.

This chain links TRBV29-1 with TRBJ1-2. Germline lookup yields CDR1 SQVTM and CDR2 ANQGSEA. CDR3 size: 13 residues. The CDR3 loop reads CSVEDERIYGYTF.

CDR3 amino acids: CASSMTSVPSYNEQFF. This chain joins TRBV19 and TRBJ2-1. CDR1 LNHDA and CDR2 SQIVND come from the germline V gene (reference sequence). The CDR3 covers 16 residues. Looking up the rest from reference TRBV19 and TRBJ2-1 gives the full variable domain: DGGITQSPKYLFRKEGQNVTLSCEQNLNHDAMYWYRQDPGQGLRLIYYSQIVNDFQKGDIAEGYSVSREKKESFPLTVTSAQKNPTAFYLCASSMTSVPSYNEQFFGPGTRLTVL.

This sequence joins TRBV15 and TRBJ1-5; without DNA, the TCRdb call of TRBD1 cannot be checked. The CDR3 is made up of 15 amino acids. The germline V gene encodes CDR1 LNHNV and CDR2 YYDKDF (reference sequence). The CDR3 is CATSLHWGVRQPQHF.

This chain uses TRBV7-9 with TRBJ1-1. Germline lookup yields CDR1 SEHNR and CDR2 FQNEAQ (reference sequence). CDR3 length equals 17 residues. The CDR3: CASSLGRDGLGRTEAFF.

This chain uses TRBV12-3 or TRBV12-4 with TRBJ2-5; TCRdb calls TRBD2, which cannot be checked without DNA. The CDR3 consists of 15 residues. The CDR3 reads CASSWGSGGQETKYF.

This chain joins TRBV7-9 and TRBJ2-1. CDR3 length equals 13 residues. The germline V gene encodes CDR1 SEHNR and CDR2 FQNEAQ (reference sequence). The CDR3 reads CASTWAEYNEQFF.

Here the CDR3 reads CASSEAGGFYGYTF. The rearrangement joins TRBV25-1 to TRBJ1-2. Germline V lookup: CDR1 MGHDK, CDR2 SYGVNS. The CDR3 contains 14 residues.

The J gene is TRBJ1-1, the V gene TRBV6-6; TCRdb calls TRBD1, which cannot be checked without DNA. The germline CDR1 and CDR2 sequences are MNHNY and SVGAGI (reference sequence). This CDR3 spans 14 amino acids. The CDR3 is CASSYLGTGAEAFF.

The rearrangement uses TRBV11-3 and TRBJ2-7. The germline V gene has CDR1 SGHNT and CDR2 YENEEA. The CDR3 runs 11 residues. Here the CDR3 reads CASSFGDEQYF. The variable domain in full, with the rest retrieved from reference TRBV11-3 and TRBJ2-7, is EAGVVQSPRYKIIEKKQPVAFWCNPISGHNTLYWYLQNLGQGPELLIRYENEEAVDDSQLPKDRFSAERLKGVDSTLKIQPAELGDSAVYLCASSFGDEQYFGPGTRLTVT.

The V and J genes are TRBV2 and TRBJ2-2; lacking DNA, the TRBD1 call made by TCRdb goes unchecked. Germline V gene data show CDR1 as SNHLY and CDR2 as FYNNEI. The CDR3 extends over 16 amino acids. The CDR3 loop reads CASSPLGTANTGELFF.

The genes are TRBV28 and TRBJ2-7. The CDR3 runs to 12 residues. CDR1 is MDHEN and CDR2 is SYDVKM in the germline V gene. CDR3 loop: CASSLDQYEQYF.

V is TRBV4-3 and J is TRBJ2-2; lacking DNA, the TRBD1 call made by TCRdb goes unchecked. Germline lookup yields CDR1 LGHNA and CDR2 YSLEER. The length of the CDR3 is 18 residues. The CDR3 spells CASSQDGTVVANTGELFF.

V is TRBV9 and J is TRBJ2-5; TCRdb outputs TRBD1, but without DNA this stays unchecked. In germline, CDR1 is SGDLS, CDR2 YYNGEE. The CDR3 has 15 amino acids. CDR3 residues: CASTPGGGAGETQYF.

V is TRBV20-1 and J is TRBJ2-7; TCRdb picks TRBD2, but there is no DNA to check that call. Germline V lookup: CDR1 DFQATT, CDR2 SNEGSKA (reference sequence). The CDR3 runs 15 residues. The CDR3 region is CSASGGTLSNYEQYF.